The present entry profiles one T cell receptor (beta chain) with its context. What antigen it recognizes has not been identified. Base qualities are not provided; no much larger clone lies one nucleotide away. The data originate from a study of T cell responses to AZD1222 COVID-19 vaccine (dated by TCRdb to the early 2020s). Regarding the research as a whole: Because spike-specific TCR depth and breadth did not differ between the two schedules, AZD1222 recipients who got a second dose at roughly 4 weeks were pooled with those who got a second dose at roughly 12 weeks. A total of approximately 240 trial participants underwent TCR sequencing, of whom roughly 210 had received two doses of AZD1222 and some 25 had received two doses of the MenACWY control vaccine. Trial participants were enrolled by age into 18-55, 56-69 and 70-plus year subgroups, with approximately 150, 28 and 58 TCR-sequenced participants respectively. Study-level results and caveats: Most participants were white British and females outnumbered males, and the authors suggested that clonal diversity may have been underestimated. Spike-specific TCR breadth and depth rose significantly after two AZD1222 doses compared with day 0 and with MenACWY recipients. Conclusions about previously exposed vaccinees were limited because only 6 or 7 AZD1222 recipients were SARS-CoV-2 seropositive at baseline. Reportedly, close to half of the unique spike-specific TCRs recognized epitopes lying outside the regions that are mutated in the B.1.351 and B.1.1.7 variants. The 56-69-year group was small, and its depth increase did not reach significance, likely because of low power. The whole spike protein was spanned by vaccine-associated CD4 TCRs, and dominant responses were seen in regions 160-218 and 743-854. Because no day 14 peak-response samples were available, the repertoires could be characterized only after the peak T cell response.

The CDR3 regions of human TCRbeta chains were analyzed by immunosequencing. The source study handled its data this way. TCRs in the repertoires were compared against a reference library of SARS-CoV-2-specific TCRs that had been generated with the MIRA antigen-specificity platform. Breadth was defined as the fraction of unique TCRs that were SARS-CoV-2-associated, and depth was defined as the fraction of total T cells that were SARS-CoV-2-associated. Using the MIRA data, each spike-specific TCR was assigned both to the spike region to which the TCR was reactive and to a CD4 or CD8 class. Log10-transformed breadth and depth values were compared by one-way ANOVA with Sidak's multiple comparisons tests. The table was pulled from immuneACCESS by TCRdb, which kept in-frame rearrangements only. Such tables lose some clones; where checked, under half of the loss comes from unresolved V genes, and the rest has no known cause. The V and J calls and clone size were taken over from that table, and D and trimming were inferred from the DNA. The sample table shows about 110,000 clones, and roughly nine tenths are seen once. Less than 9.5% of the sample is in the top ten clones.

The germline V gene provides CDR1 SGHDT and CDR2 YYEEEE. Including cysteine and phenylalanine, the CDR3 has 14 amino acids. The kept DNA is CDR3 alone, 42 bases in frame from the first base. V is shortened by 4 bases, J by 5 bases, and the region joining them spans 15 bases. This specimen's time point label, interpreted: baseline before first vaccination. Vaccinee samples came from UK trials COV001 and COV002, including a single-blind randomized controlled phase 2/3 trial of AZD1222 (ChAdOx1 nCoV-19) in healthy adults. For TCRbeta chain sequencing, PBMC samples were collected from trial participants at day 0 and at day 28 after the second dose.

The starting material was peripheral blood, obtained on day 0 of AZD1222 vaccination. The receptor was derived from an adult in good health. This chain is built from TRBV5-6 and TRBJ1-1, with the D gene call left open. The CDR3 protein sequence reads: CASSARAGVTEAFF. The DNA reads TGTGCCAGCAGCGCGAGGGCGGGCGTAACTGAAGCTTTCTTT.